One and the same sample provided the 20 T cell receptor beta chains below, sequenced in a study of PD-L1 blockade in urothelial cancer. Assay used: immunoSEQ multiplex PCR; TCRdb lists only in-frame clones, some missing. The sample carries about 130,000 clones, about 82% recorded once. Time point reported: peripheral blood 6 weeks after treatment start. Material: PBMCs, obtained around atezolizumab (anti-PD-L1) treatment. Receptors were obtained from a man in his fifties with urothelial cancer.

V gene TRBV6-5 combines with J gene TRBJ2-7; 7 bases match TRBD2. After removal of 6 bases from V and 3 bases from J, the junction contained 8 bases not matched to a gene. The CDR3 contains 14 residues. Germline assignment: CDR1 MNHEY and CDR2 SVGAGI. The CDR3 protein is CASSPPGLNYEQYF. CDR3 nucleotide sequence: TGTGCCAGCAGCCCCCCGGGACTAAACTACGAGCAGTACTTC.

This chain joins TRBV5-4 and TRBJ2-5, with D maybe TRBD2 (7 bases). Germline CDR1 and CDR2: SGHNT and YYREEE (reference sequence). The CDR3 covers 13 residues. The ends were cut back, 4 bases at V and 3 bases at J, with 10 bases in the middle. CDR3 residues: CASSLGGEETQYF. CDR3 coding DNA: TGTGCCAGCAGCCTAGGGGGGGAAGAGACCCAGTACTTC.

This chain joins TRBV6-5 and TRBJ1-2, with D unresolved. V was shortened by 6 bases and J by 9 bases, with 11 bases between the two germline ends. Germline CDR1 MNHEY, CDR2 SVGAGI. The CDR3 is made up of 11 amino acids. CDR3 amino acids: CASRVGESYTF. The CDR3 DNA follows: TGTGCCAGCAGAGTTGGAGAGAGCTACACCTTC.

The chain combines TRBV6-6 with TRBJ1-6; TRBD1 is a possible D gene (5 bases). The CDR3 sequence is 12 residues long. V was pared by 7 bases and J by 8 bases, with 9 bases between. The germline CDR1 and CDR2 sequences are MNHNY and SVGAGI (reference sequence). Here the CDR3 reads CASKTGDSPLHF. CDR3 sequence (DNA): TGTGCCAGCAAAACGGGGGATTCACCCCTCCACTTT.

The rearrangement uses TRBV19 and TRBJ2-7; weak D call: TRBD2 (6 bases). This CDR3 has 15 residues. CDR1 and CDR2 from the germline V gene are LNHDA and SQIVND (reference sequence). The ends were cut back, 3 bases at V and 0 bases at J, with 12 bases in the middle. This chain's CDR3 is CASSIIAGSSYEQYF. The DNA of the CDR3 is TGTGCCAGTAGTATTATTGCCGGGAGCTCCTACGAGCAGTACTTC.

The CDR3 nucleotides are TGTGCCTGGACCGAGGGCTCCGCCGGGATTACCACAGATACGCAGTATTTT. Encoded protein: CAWTEGSAGITTDTQYF. The chain recombines TRBV30 with TRBJ2-3, with D maybe TRBD2 (5 bases). The germline V gene encodes CDR1 GTSNPN and CDR2 SVGIG (reference sequence). The V end was cut by 4 bases, the J end by 2 bases, with 22 bases between. The CDR3 is made up of 17 amino acids.

The gene calls are TRBV15 and TRBJ2-3; 9 bases are shared with TRBD2. V gave up 3 bases and J gave up 2 bases; unmatched junction bases: 6. CDR3 length: 16 residues. Germline V gene lookup returns CDR1 LNHNV and CDR2 YYDKDF (reference sequence). Written as DNA, the CDR3 is TGTGCCACCAGCAGCCGACTAGCGGCGCCCACAGATACGCAGTATTTT. This sequence encodes CATSSRLAAPTDTQYF.

The chain joins TRBV27 to TRBJ2-1; TRBD1 agrees at 9 bases. Germline V gene sequence: CDR1 MNHEY, CDR2 SMNVEV (reference sequence). Trimming cost V 5 bases and J 15 bases; bases outside gene matches: 8. The CDR3 spans 12 residues. CDR3 bases: TGTGCCAGCAGTCCGGGACAGGGTGTTGCGTTCTTC. Translated: CASSPGQGVAFF.

The CDR3 coding sequence is TGCGCCAGCAGCACTGACAGGGGGGGTAGCATTCAGTACTTC. This encodes CASSTDRGGSIQYF. The rearrangement uses TRBV5-1 and TRBJ2-4, with 9 bases aligning to TRBD1. The CDR3 contains 14 residues. V shed 4 bases, J shed 9 bases, and the junction held 8 bases outside the gene matches. From germline, CDR1 is SGHRS and CDR2 YFSETQ.

The chain combines TRBV7-9 with TRBJ2-5; 12 bases agree with TRBD2. This CDR3 region has 16 residues. Germline V gene data show CDR1 as SEHNR and CDR2 as FQNEAQ (reference sequence). The trim removed 5 bases at V and 1 base at J, leaving 5 bases unmatched. CDR3 region: CASSLGLAGSQETQYF. CDR3 nucleotides: TGTGCCAGCAGCCTCGGACTAGCGGGAAGCCAAGAGACCCAGTACTTC. Variable domain in full (rest from reference TRBV7-9 and TRBJ2-5): DTGVSQNPRHKITKRGQNVTFRCDPISEHNRLYWYRQTLGQGPEFLTYFQNEAQLEKSRLLSDRFSAERPKGSFSTLEIQRTEQGDSAMYLCASSLGLAGSQETQYFGPGTRLLVL.

V gene TRBV18 combines with J gene TRBJ1-2; 9 bases map to TRBD1. The CDR3 is 15 amino acids. The V gene's germline CDR1 is KGHSH and CDR2 LQKENI. J lost 2 bases, V lost 6 bases, and 7 bases had no gene match. The DNA for the CDR3 is TGTGCCAGCTCCCACAAGGGACAGGGCAACTATGGCTACACCTTC. Translating gives CASSHKGQGNYGYTF.

V gene TRBV5-1 combines with J gene TRBJ2-1; D is ambiguous. Trimming pared 1 base from V and 0 bases from J, leaving 8 bases between. In germline, CDR1 is SGHRS, CDR2 YFSETQ. This CDR3 region has 15 residues. The CDR3 DNA reads TGCGCCAGCAGCTTGACCGGGTCCTCCTACAATGAGCAGTTCTTC. It specifies CASSLTGSSYNEQFF.

This clone was counted once. This chain uses TRBV6-5 with TRBJ1-4, with D tentatively TRBD1 (5 bases). The CDR3 is 16 residues long. V was trimmed by 3 bases and J by 7 bases, leaving 18 bases between them. Germline V gene lookup returns CDR1 MNHEY and CDR2 SVGAGI. In DNA form, the CDR3 reads TGTGCCAGCAGTTATCTCCCGGGACTACGGGCTGAAAAACTGTTTTTT. Its translation is CASSYLPGLRAEKLFF.

CDR3 DNA sequence: TGTGCCAGCAGCCACCCCGGGGTAGGAGATACGCAGTATTTT. It yields the protein CASSHPGVGDTQYF. The rearrangement uses TRBV5-6 and TRBJ2-3; a possible D gene is TRBD2 (5 bases). CDR3 length: 14 amino acids. CDR1 and CDR2 (germline): SGHDT, YYEEEE. Trimming removed 4 bases at V and 5 bases at J, with 14 bases between.

The rearrangement links TRBV5-1 to TRBJ2-5; TRBD2 agrees at 7 bases. The CDR3 length is 17 residues. Trimming cost V 3 bases and J 5 bases; bases outside gene matches: 16. The germline gives CDR1 SGHRS, CDR2 YFSETQ. Here the CDR3 reads CASSYGLDNQPGETQYF. In nucleotides, the CDR3 is TGCGCCAGCAGCTACGGACTAGATAACCAACCAGGCGAGACCCAGTACTTC.

The rearrangement links TRBV7-8 to TRBJ2-7; 12 bases map to TRBD1. CDR3 length equals 16 residues. With 4 bases clipped from V and 5 bases from J, the junction kept 9 bases outside the gene matches. CDR1 is SGHVS, CDR2 FQNEAQ, per germline. The CDR3 nucleotides read TGTGCCAGCAGCTCAGTCATGGGACAGGGGGCCCACGAGCAGTACTTC. This translates into CASSSVMGQGAHEQYF. Full variable domain (outside the CDR3, taken from reference TRBV7-8 and TRBJ2-7): GAGVSQSPRYKVAKRGQDVALRCDPISGHVSLFWYQQALGQGPEFLTYFQNEAQLDKSGLPSDRFFAERPEGSVSTLKIQRTQQEDSAVYLCASSSVMGQGAHEQYFGPGTRLTVT.

The gene calls are TRBV7-9 and TRBJ2-7; D is possibly TRBD2 (5 bases). The CDR3 contains 13 residues. Germline CDR1 is SEHNR and CDR2 is FQNEAQ (reference sequence). Trimming took off 9 bases at V and 5 bases at J, with 17 bases between the two ends. The CDR3 coding sequence is TGTGCCAGTGCAAACGGGATAGGCAACGAGCAGTACTTC. Translating it yields CASANGIGNEQYF.

The J gene is TRBJ2-2, the V gene TRBV7-8; the match to TRBD1 covers 10 bases. Germline values: CDR1 SGHVS, CDR2 FQNEAQ. The length of the CDR3 is 15 residues. V was pared by 3 bases and J by 9 bases, with 7 bases of the junction left unmatched. The CDR3 reads CASSFRQGAFWELFF. CDR3 sequence (DNA): TGTGCCAGCAGCTTTAGACAGGGGGCGTTCTGGGAGCTGTTTTTT.

The genes are TRBV30 and TRBJ2-7, with 7 bases fitting TRBD1. Trimming removed 4 bases from V and 3 bases from J; junction bases left unmatched: 9. The CDR3 totals 14 residues. Germline V gene data show CDR1 as GTSNPN and CDR2 as SVGIG (reference sequence). This CDR3 is CAWMMAGGFYEQYF. The CDR3 region has the DNA TGTGCCTGGATGATGGCAGGGGGTTTCTACGAGCAGTACTTC.

The CDR3 here is CASSPSAGFMVGEQYF. CDR3 nucleotide sequence: TGTGCCAGCAGCCCAAGCGCAGGGTTTATGGTCGGCGAGCAGTACTTC. The gene calls are TRBV7-9 and TRBJ2-7, with D perhaps matching TRBD1 (5 bases). Trimming removed 5 bases at V and 6 bases at J, with 23 bases between. Germline V gene sequence: CDR1 SEHNR, CDR2 FQNEAQ (reference sequence). The CDR3 is made up of 16 amino acids. Looking up the rest from reference TRBV7-9 and TRBJ2-7 gives the full variable domain: DTGVSQNPRHKITKRGQNVTFRCDPISEHNRLYWYRQTLGQGPEFLTYFQNEAQLEKSRLLSDRFSAERPKGSFSTLEIQRTEQGDSAMYLCASSPSAGFMVGEQYFGPGTRLTVT.